This is a list of T cell receptor beta chains from one sample in a study of blood T cell repertoires in COVID-19. TCRdb's table, derived via immunoSEQ multiplex PCR, lists solely in-frame clones and lacks some. This sample has roughly 330,000 clones, with 83% found just once. The sequencing sample was made of peripheral blood. These receptors came from a woman in her forties or fifties with acute or convalescent COVID-19. Both conserved end residues are part of each CDR3. Each record gives: D gene, J gene, V gene, clone size, CDR3 DNA, CDR3 protein. D genes are given only for firm matches. The size field is filled for only some rows; it gives once, few, many or a size class.

TRBD1 | TRBJ1-4 | TRBV2 | . | TGTGCCAGCAGTGACCTCACGACAGGGGGAAGTGAAAAACTGTTTTTT | CASSDLTTGGSEKLFF
. | TRBJ2-7 | TRBV27 | . | TGTGCCAGCAGTCTAGGGGACACCTCCTACGAGCAGTACTTC | CASSLGDTSYEQYF
TRBD1 | TRBJ2-6 | TRBV7-6 | once | TGTGCCAGCAGCCCCTGGACAGGGGATTCTGGGGCCAACGTCCTGACTTTC | CASSPWTGDSGANVLTF
. | TRBJ2-1 | TRBV19 | . | TGTGCCAGTAGTATAGAGGGCAGCAACAATGAGCAGTTCTTC | CASSIEGSNNEQFF
. | TRBJ1-4 | TRBV30 | . | TGTGCCAGACAGGCTAATGAAAAACTGTTTTTT | CARQANEKLFF
TRBD1 | TRBJ2-2 | TRBV5-1 | . | TGCGCCAGCCGACAGGGGGTCCCCACCGGGGAGCTGTTTTTT | CASRQGVPTGELFF
. | TRBJ2-1 | TRBV19 | . | TGTGCCAGTAGTCCCACCGCAGGGGAGGGCTACAATGAGCAGTTCTTC | CASSPTAGEGYNEQFF
. | TRBJ1-4 | TRBV18 | once | TGTGCCAGCTCACGGGGGGAGAGTGAAAAACTGTTTTTT | CASSRGESEKLFF
TRBD1 | TRBJ1-1 | TRBV5-6 | few | TGTGCCAGCAGCTTCCCGGGACAGGGGGGTTGGAACACTGAAGCTTTCTTT | CASSFPGQGGWNTEAFF
TRBD2 | TRBJ2-2 | TRBV7-6 | once | TGTGCCAGCAGATCGACTAGCGGCACCACCGGGGAGCTGTTTTTT | CASRSTSGTTGELFF
. | TRBJ1-3 | TRBV7-2 | . | TGTGCCAGCAGCTTAGCGGACAGTACTGGAAACACCATATATTTT | CASSLADSTGNTIYF
. | TRBJ2-7 | TRBV4-3 | few | TGCGCCAGCAGCCAAGATGTTGGGCTAGAGCAGTACTTC | CASSQDVGLEQYF
. | TRBJ1-1 | TRBV5-1 | . | TGCGCCAGCAGCTCCCTACCGACAGGGAACACTGAAGCTTTCTTT | CASSSLPTGNTEAFF
TRBD2 | TRBJ2-3 | TRBV27 | . | TGTGCCAGCAGTGAACTAGCGGGAGGGGAGGGTTTTCCAGATACGCAGTATTTT | CASSELAGGEGFPDTQYF
. | TRBJ1-1 | TRBV6-5 | . | TGTGCCAGCAGACTACCCGGGGGGGCTGAAGCTTTCTTT | CASRLPGGAEAFF
. | TRBJ1-1 | TRBV27 | . | TGTGCCAGCAGTTCCGGCGGACGGAGGGCGACTGAAGCTTTCTTT | CASSSGGRRATEAFF
. | TRBJ1-2 | TRBV5-4 | . | TGTGCCAGCAGCTTGCGACAGGCGAACTATGGCTACACCTTC | CASSLRQANYGYTF
TRBD2 | TRBJ2-2 | TRBV29-1 | . | TGCAGCGTGTCGAGGACTAGCGGCGTCACCGGGGAGCTGTTTTTT | CSVSRTSGVTGELFF
. | TRBJ2-5 | TRBV3-1/TRBV3-2 | few | TGTGCCAGCAGCCCCTGGGAGGCTTGGGCAGAGACCCAGTACTTC | CASSPWEAWAETQYF
. | TRBJ2-1 | TRBV24-1 | . | TGTGCCACCAGTGATGACTATCACAATGAGCAGTTCTTC | CATSDDYHNEQFF
TRBD1 | TRBJ1-1 | TRBV5-1 | . | TGCGCCAGCAGCTTGGGGACAGGTGCTGAAGCTTTCTTT | CASSLGTGAEAFF
TRBD1 | TRBJ2-3 | TRBV5-6 | . | TGTGCCAGCAGCCGGACAGGACAGGGACAAGATACGCAGTATTTT | CASSRTGQGQDTQYF
. | TRBJ2-2 | TRBV29-1 | . | TGCAGCGTTACAGGGAGGGTGGACACCGGGGAGCTGTTTTTT | CSVTGRVDTGELFF
TRBD1 | TRBJ1-1 | TRBV11-2 | . | TGTGCCAGCAGCTCGGGACAGCTCATGAACACTGAAGCTTTCTTT | CASSSGQLMNTEAFF
. | TRBJ1-3 | TRBV9 | . | TGTGCCAGCCGCAGGGAAAGTGGAAACACCATATATTTT | CASRRESGNTIYF
. | TRBJ1-2 | TRBV6-5 | . | TGTGCCAGCGGGTCTTTGACAGCCCGAAGTCGCTACACCTTC | CASGSLTARSRYTF
. | TRBJ2-2 | TRBV30 | . | TGTGCCTGGAGTGACAGTGGCGGGGAGCTGTTTTTT | CAWSDSGGELFF
. | TRBJ1-4 | TRBV4-1 | once | TGCGCCAGCAGCCAAGTCGCAGTCACGAATGAAAAACTGTTTTTT | CASSQVAVTNEKLFF
. | TRBJ2-5 | TRBV27 | . | TGTGCCAGCTGTTCGGACAGATACCAAGAGACCCAGTACTTC | CASCSDRYQETQYF
TRBD1 | TRBJ2-1 | TRBV24-1 | . | TGTGCCACCAGTGATCCACGGGCAGGGGGCTGGAATGAGCAGTTCTTC | CATSDPRAGGWNEQFF
. | TRBJ2-1 | TRBV2 | . | TGTGCCAGCAGTCCCCCGCTAACGATGAACAATGAGCAGTTCTTC | CASSPPLTMNNEQFF
TRBD1 | TRBJ2-3 | TRBV18 | once | TGTGCCAGCTCACACCGGGACAGGGTAACCACGGATACGCAGTATTTT | CASSHRDRVTTDTQYF
. | TRBJ2-5 | TRBV3-1/TRBV3-2 | . | TGTGCCAGCAGCCAAGTCCTAGGAGAGACCCAGTACTTC | CASSQVLGETQYF
. | TRBJ2-7 | TRBV18 | . | TGTGCCAGCTCACCGGGAGTGGACAGCTCCTACGAGCAGTACTTC | CASSPGVDSSYEQYF
TRBD1 | TRBJ1-6 | TRBV30 | . | TGTGCCTGGAGTTCTAGGACAGGGAATTCACCCCTCCACTTT | CAWSSRTGNSPLHF
. | TRBJ2-7 | TRBV6-5 | . | TGTGCCAGCGGAGACGGCTCCTACGAGCAGTACTTC | CASGDGSYEQYF
. | TRBJ2-3 | TRBV11-2 | . | TGTGCCAGCAGCTCGACGGGACTTTACACAGATACGCAGTATTTT | CASSSTGLYTDTQYF
. | TRBJ2-3 | TRBV20-1 | . | TGCAGTGCTAGCCTCGATACGCAGTATTTT | CSASLDTQYF
TRBD2 | TRBJ2-2 | TRBV11-2 | . | TGTGCCAGCAGCTTAGCGGCTAGCGGGGGGGCCGGGGAGCTGTTTTTT | CASSLAASGGAGELFF
. | TRBJ1-6 | TRBV2 | . | TGTGCCAGCAAAGAGGACTATAATTCACCCCTCCACTTT | CASKEDYNSPLHF
TRBD2 | TRBJ2-5 | TRBV27 | . | TGTGCCAGCAGCAAACTAGCGGGGGAGGAGACCCAGTACTTC | CASSKLAGEETQYF
TRBD1 | TRBJ1-2 | TRBV10-2 | . | TGCGCCAGCTCAAAAACAGGGGGCGGCGGCTACACCTTC | CASSKTGGGGYTF
. | TRBJ1-2 | TRBV12-3/TRBV12-4 | . | TGTGCCAGCCGCGACTCAGTTAACTATGGCTACACCTTC | CASRDSVNYGYTF
. | TRBJ1-5 | TRBV2 | . | TGTGCCAGCAGTGAAGTTAATAGCAATCAGCCCCAGCATTTT | CASSEVNSNQPQHF
. | TRBJ1-2 | TRBV18 | . | TGTGCCAGCTCATCAGCCGGGCCGGAGGGTGGCTACACCTTC | CASSSAGPEGGYTF
. | TRBJ1-6 | TRBV2 | . | TGTGCCAGCAGTGCTACAGACAGCCTAAATTCACCCCTCCACTTT | CASSATDSLNSPLHF
TRBD2 | TRBJ2-7 | TRBV3-1/TRBV3-2 | . | TGTGCCAGCAGCCAGGGTATAGCGGGAGGGCCCTACGAGCAGTACTTC | CASSQGIAGGPYEQYF
TRBD1 | TRBJ2-1 | TRBV7-2 | few | TGTGCCAGCAGCTTTGGGACAGCGGACAATGAGCAGTTCTTC | CASSFGTADNEQFF
TRBD2 | TRBJ2-1 | TRBV6-5 | . | TGTGCCAGCGTCAGGGCGGGAGCCAATGAGCAGTTCTTC | CASVRAGANEQFF
TRBD1 | TRBJ1-5 | TRBV10-3 | . | TGTGCCATCAGTAGAACCGGGACAGACCTCAATCAGCCCCAGCATTTT | CAISRTGTDLNQPQHF